This T cell receptor beta chain was recorded in a study of blood T cell repertoires in COVID-19. Whole-study context: Acute-phase and convalescent COVID-19 samples originated in the United States, Italy and Spain. T cells, B-cell-depleted T cells, or PBMCs provided the cDNA or gDNA that served as material.

The length of the CDR3 is 11 residues. CDR1 is DFQATT and CDR2 is SNEGSKA in the germline V gene (reference sequence). V lost 4 bases and J 3 bases, leaving 7 bases between the germline ends. In the study's own analysis: Scientists estimated how many nucleated cells there were by amplifying reference gene primers. TCRdb keeps only in-frame clones here, not all; method: immunoSEQ multiplex PCR. V and J calls and clone size come straight from that table; D and trimming were deduced from the DNA. The data hold about 220,000 clones, with around 81% observed a single time. The chain couples TRBV20-1 to TRBJ2-7; D remains ambiguous. Sequencing input: peripheral blood. The sequence was collected from a woman in her 70s with acute or convalescent COVID-19. In DNA, the CDR3 is TGCAGTGCTATTTTCGGCTACGAGCAGTACTTC. Amino acids: CSAIFGYEQYF.